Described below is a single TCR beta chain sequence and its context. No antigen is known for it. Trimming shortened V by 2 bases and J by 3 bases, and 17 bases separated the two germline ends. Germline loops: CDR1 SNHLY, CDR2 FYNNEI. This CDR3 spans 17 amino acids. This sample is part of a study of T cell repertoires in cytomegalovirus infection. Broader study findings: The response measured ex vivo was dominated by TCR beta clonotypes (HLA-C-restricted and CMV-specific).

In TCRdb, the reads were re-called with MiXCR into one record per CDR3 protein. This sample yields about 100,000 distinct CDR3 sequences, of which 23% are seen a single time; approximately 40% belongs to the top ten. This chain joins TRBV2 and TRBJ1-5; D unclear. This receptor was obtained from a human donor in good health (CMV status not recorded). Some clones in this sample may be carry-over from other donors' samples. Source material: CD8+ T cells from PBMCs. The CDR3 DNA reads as TGTGCCAGCAGTGAATTCCCTCCGGTGACCATCAATCAGCCCCAGCATTTT. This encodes CASSEFPPVTINQPQHF.